This record concerns one T cell receptor beta chain sequence. As yet, its antigen is unknown. This table comes from immunoSEQ multiplex PCR, and its TCRdb copy is limited to in-frame clones, with some not included. The sample records about 33,000 clones, around four fifths being singletons. The sample originates from a study of a mutant IDH1 vaccine in newly diagnosed glioma. Whole-study context: Vaccine administration was initiated 4-6 weeks following radiotherapy alone, or with temozolomide cycles.

The time point denotes: week 35, safety follow-up. One vaccine dose held 300 ug of mutant IDH1 20-mer peptide and came with topical imiquimod. The sequence derives from a man in his forties or fifties with glioma. Some clones in this sample may be carry-over from other donors' samples. Sequences were derived from PBMCs, sampled from a glioma patient whose treatment included an IDH1 peptide vaccine.

CDR3 in amino acids: CASSSGQGATGHEQFF. The CDR3, as DNA: TGTGCCAGCAGCTCAGGACAGGGGGCCACAGGGCATGAGCAGTTCTTC. The chain uses TRBV7-2 and TRBJ2-1; 11 bases are a match to TRBD1. Germline trimming cut 4 bases from V and 8 bases from J; bases unmatched to any gene: 10. CDR3 length equals 16 residues. Germline lookup yields CDR1 SGHTA and CDR2 FQGNSA.